This TCR beta chain appears in the sequencing data of a study of cytomegalovirus exposure and HLA in healthy donors. Measured with immunoSEQ multiplex PCR; TCRdb has only the in-frame clones, and not every one. Of a few hundred thousand clones listed, around 86% were seen once; the top ten hold under 0.9%. The CDR3 spans 17 residues. Trimming cost V 5 bases and J 0 bases; bases outside gene matches: 9. The V gene's germline CDR1 is SNHLY and CDR2 FYNNEI. The TCR sequence derives from a young woman in good health and CMV-seronegative. The sequencing sample was made of PBMCs. The gene calls are TRBV2 and TRBJ2-3; 9 bases map to TRBD2. CDR3 loop: CASSRTSARRSTDTQYF. CDR3 nucleotide sequence: TGTGCCAGCAGTAGGACTAGCGCCCGACGAAGCACAGATACGCAGTATTTT.